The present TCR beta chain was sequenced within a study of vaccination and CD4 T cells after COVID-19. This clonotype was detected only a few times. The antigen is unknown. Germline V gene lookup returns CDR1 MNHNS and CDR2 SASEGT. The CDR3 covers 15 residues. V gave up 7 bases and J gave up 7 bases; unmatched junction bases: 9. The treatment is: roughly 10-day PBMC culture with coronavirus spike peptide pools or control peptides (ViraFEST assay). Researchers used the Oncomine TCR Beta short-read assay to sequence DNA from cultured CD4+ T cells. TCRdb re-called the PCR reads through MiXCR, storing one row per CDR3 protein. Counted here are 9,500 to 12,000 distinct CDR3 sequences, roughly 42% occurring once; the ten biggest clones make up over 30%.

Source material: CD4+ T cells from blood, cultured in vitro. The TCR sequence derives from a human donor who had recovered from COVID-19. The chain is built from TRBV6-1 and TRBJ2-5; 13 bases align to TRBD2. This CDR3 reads CASTQLAGGSRTQYF. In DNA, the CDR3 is TGTGCCAGCACCCAACTAGCGGGGGGGTCCCGGACCCAGTACTTC.